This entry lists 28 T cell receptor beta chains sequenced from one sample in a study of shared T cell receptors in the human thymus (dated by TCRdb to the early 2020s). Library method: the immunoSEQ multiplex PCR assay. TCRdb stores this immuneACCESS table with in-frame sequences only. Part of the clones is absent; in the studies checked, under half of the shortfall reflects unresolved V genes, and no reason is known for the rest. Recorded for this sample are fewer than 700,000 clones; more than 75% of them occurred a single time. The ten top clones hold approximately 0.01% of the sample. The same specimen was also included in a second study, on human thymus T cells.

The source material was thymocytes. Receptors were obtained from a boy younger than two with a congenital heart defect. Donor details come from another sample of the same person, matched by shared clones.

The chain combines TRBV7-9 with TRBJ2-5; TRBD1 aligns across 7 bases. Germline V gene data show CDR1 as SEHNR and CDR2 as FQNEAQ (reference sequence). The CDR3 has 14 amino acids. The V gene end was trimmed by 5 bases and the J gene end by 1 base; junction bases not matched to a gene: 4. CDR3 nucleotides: TGTGCCAGCAGCCCGACAGGGATCCAAGAGACCCAGTACTTC. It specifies CASSPTGIQETQYF.

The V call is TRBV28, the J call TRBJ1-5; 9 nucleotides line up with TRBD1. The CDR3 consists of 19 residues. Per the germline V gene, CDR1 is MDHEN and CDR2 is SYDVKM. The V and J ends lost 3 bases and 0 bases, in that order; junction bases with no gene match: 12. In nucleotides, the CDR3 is TGTGCCAGCAGTTTGGGAGGACAGGGGACGAGCAATAGCAATCAGCCCCAGCATTTT. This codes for CASSLGGQGTSNSNQPQHF.

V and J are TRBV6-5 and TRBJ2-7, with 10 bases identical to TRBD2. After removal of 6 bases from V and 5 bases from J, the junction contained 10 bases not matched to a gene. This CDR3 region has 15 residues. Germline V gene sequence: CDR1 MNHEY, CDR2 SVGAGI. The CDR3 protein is CASSDLAGEPHEQYF. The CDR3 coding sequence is TGTGCCAGCAGCGACCTAGCGGGAGAACCCCACGAGCAGTACTTC.

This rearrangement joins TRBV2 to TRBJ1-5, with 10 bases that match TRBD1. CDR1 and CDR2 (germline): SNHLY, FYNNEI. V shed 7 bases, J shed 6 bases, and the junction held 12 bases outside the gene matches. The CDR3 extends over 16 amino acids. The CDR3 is CASTQWDRGGCQPQHF. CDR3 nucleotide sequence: TGTGCCAGCACCCAGTGGGACAGGGGAGGTTGTCAGCCCCAGCATTTT.

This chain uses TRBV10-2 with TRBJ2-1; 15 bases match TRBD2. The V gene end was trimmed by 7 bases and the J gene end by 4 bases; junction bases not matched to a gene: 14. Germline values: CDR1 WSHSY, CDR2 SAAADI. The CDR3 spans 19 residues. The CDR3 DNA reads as TGCGCCAGCACCAGAGGACTAGCGGGAGGGCCATTAGTTTACAATGAGCAGTTCTTC. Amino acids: CASTRGLAGGPLVYNEQFF.

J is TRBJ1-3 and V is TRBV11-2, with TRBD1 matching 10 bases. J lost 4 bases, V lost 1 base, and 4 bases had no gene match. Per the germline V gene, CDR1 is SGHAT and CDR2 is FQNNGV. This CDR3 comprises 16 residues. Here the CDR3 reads CASSLVSGQGGNTIYF. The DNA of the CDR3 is TGTGCCAGCAGCTTAGTCTCGGGACAGGGGGGAAACACCATATATTTT.

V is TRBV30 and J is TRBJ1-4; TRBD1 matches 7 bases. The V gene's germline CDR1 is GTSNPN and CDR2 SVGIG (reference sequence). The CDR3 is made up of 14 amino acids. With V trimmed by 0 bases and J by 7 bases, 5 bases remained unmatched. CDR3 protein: CAWSVWQGGEKLFF. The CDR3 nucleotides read TGTGCCTGGAGTGTCTGGCAGGGGGGTGAAAAACTGTTTTTT.

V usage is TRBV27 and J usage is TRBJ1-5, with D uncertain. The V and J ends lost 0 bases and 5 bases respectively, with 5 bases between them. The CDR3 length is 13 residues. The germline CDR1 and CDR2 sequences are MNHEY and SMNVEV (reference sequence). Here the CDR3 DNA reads TGTGCCAGCAGTTTATCGAGGGATCAGCCCCAGCATTTT. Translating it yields CASSLSRDQPQHF.

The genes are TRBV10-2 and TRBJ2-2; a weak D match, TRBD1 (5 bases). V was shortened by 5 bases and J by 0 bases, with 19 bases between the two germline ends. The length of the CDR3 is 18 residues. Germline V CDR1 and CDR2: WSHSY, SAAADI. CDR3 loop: CASSSDSPGSANTGELFF. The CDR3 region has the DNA TGCGCCAGCAGTTCCGACAGTCCAGGATCCGCGAACACCGGGGAGCTGTTTTTT.

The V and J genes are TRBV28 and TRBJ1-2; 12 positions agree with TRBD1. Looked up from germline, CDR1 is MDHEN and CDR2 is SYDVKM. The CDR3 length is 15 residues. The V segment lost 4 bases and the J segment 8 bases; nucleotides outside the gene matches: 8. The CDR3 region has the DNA TGTGCCAGCAGTTCTCCGGGACAGGGGGCGAGGGGCTACACCTTC. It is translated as CASSSPGQGARGYTF.

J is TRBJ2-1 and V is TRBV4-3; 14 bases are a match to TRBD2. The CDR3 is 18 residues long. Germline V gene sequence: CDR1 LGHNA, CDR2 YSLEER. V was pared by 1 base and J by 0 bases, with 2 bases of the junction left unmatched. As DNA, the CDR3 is TGCGCCAGCAGCCAAGGACTAGCGGGAGGGAGCTCCTACAATGAGCAGTTCTTC. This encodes CASSQGLAGGSSYNEQFF.

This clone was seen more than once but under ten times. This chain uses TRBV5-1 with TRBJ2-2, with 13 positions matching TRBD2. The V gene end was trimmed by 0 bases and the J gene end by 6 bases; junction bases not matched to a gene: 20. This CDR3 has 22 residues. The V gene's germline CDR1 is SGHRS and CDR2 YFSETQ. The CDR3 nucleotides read TGCGCCAGCAGCTTGGCCCGAAGTACTAGCGGGAGGGCGGTACGAGTTCCCGGGGAGCTGTTTTTT. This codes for CASSLARSTSGRAVRVPGELFF.

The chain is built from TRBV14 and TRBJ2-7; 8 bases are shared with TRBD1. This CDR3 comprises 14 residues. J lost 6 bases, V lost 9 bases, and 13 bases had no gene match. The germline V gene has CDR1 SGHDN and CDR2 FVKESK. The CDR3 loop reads CARDLVQGAGEQYF. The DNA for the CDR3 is TGTGCCAGGGACCTGGTGCAGGGGGCTGGCGAGCAGTACTTC.

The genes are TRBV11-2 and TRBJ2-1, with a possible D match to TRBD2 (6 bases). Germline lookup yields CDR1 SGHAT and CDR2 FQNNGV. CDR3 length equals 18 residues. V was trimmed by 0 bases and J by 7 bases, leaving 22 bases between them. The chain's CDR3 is CASSLEGGFGMGRNEQFF. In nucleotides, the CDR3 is TGTGCCAGCAGCTTAGAAGGCGGGTTCGGAATGGGGAGGAATGAGCAGTTCTTC.

In DNA, the CDR3 is TGTGCCAGCAGTAGGAGCCAGCGGAACTACAATGAGCAGTTCTTC. Protein product: CASSRSQRNYNEQFF. The chain combines TRBV13 with TRBJ2-1; a possible D gene is TRBD2 (5 bases). Trimming took 6 bases from V and 3 from J, leaving 15 bases between them. This CDR3 region has 15 residues. CDR1 and CDR2 from the germline V gene are PRHDT and FYEKMQ (reference sequence).

The chain's CDR3 is CASSLMGQGNGYTF. CDR3 nucleotide sequence: TGTGCCAGCAGTTTAATGGGACAGGGGAATGGCTACACCTTC. The chain has TRBV27 and TRBJ1-2; 10 bases map to TRBD1. This CDR3 comprises 14 residues. The germline gives CDR1 MNHEY, CDR2 SMNVEV (reference sequence). Trimming cost V 2 bases and J 6 bases; bases outside gene matches: 3.

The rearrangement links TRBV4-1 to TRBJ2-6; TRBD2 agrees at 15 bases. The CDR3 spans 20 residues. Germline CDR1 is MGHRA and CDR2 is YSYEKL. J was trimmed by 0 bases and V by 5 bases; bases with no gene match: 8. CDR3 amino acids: CASSTPGLAGGISGANVLTF. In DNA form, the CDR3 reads TGCGCCAGCAGCACCCCGGGACTAGCGGGAGGAATCTCTGGGGCCAACGTCCTGACTTTC.

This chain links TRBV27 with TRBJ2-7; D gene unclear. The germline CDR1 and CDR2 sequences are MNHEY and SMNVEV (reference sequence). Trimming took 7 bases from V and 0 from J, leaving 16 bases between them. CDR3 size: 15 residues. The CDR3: CASKKATVHSYEQYF. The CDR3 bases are TGTGCCAGCAAGAAAGCTACAGTCCACTCCTACGAGCAGTACTTC.

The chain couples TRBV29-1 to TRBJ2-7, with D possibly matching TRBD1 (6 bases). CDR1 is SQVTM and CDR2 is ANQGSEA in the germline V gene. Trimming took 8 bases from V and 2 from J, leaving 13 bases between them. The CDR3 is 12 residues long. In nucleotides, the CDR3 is TGCAGCACCAGGACAGATGCCTACGAGCAGTACTTC. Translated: CSTRTDAYEQYF.

Here the CDR3 reads CASSSDPTGTSVSDTQYF. The CDR3 DNA reads TGTGCCAGCAGCTCTGACCCTACCGGGACTAGCGTATCAGATACGCAGTATTTT. The chain has TRBV13 and TRBJ2-3; 10 bases line up with TRBD2. Looked up from germline, CDR1 is PRHDT and CDR2 is FYEKMQ (reference sequence). The CDR3 spans 18 residues. V lost 4 bases and J lost 4; bases outside the gene matches: 14.

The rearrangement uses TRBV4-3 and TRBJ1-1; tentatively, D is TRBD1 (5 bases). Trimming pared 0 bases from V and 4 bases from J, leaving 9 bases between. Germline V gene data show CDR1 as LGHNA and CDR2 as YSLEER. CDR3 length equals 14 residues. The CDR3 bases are TGCGCCAGCAGCCAAGACAGGGAGGGCACTGAAGCTTTCTTT. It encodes CASSQDREGTEAFF.

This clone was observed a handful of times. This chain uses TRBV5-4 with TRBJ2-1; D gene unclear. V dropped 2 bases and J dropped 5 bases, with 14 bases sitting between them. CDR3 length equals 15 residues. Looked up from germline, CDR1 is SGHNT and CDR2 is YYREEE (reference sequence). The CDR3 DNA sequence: TGTGCCAGCAGCTTTGTTTTAACAGACGACAATGAGCAGTTCTTC. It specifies CASSFVLTDDNEQFF.

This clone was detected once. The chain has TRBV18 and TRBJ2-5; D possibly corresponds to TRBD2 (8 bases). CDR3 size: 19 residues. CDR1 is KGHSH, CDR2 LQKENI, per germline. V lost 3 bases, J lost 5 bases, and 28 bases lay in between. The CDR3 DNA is TGTGCCAGCTCACCTACGACAGGGCCGCTAGGGACTAGATGGGAGACCCAGTACTTC. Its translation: CASSPTTGPLGTRWETQYF.

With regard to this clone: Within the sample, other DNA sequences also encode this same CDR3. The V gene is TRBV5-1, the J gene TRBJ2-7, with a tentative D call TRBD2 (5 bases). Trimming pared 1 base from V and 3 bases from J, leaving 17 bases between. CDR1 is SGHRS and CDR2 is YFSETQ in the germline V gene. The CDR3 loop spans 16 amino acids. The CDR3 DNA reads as TGCGCCAGCAGCTTGAGCGGAACCCCCCCCCGCTACGAGCAGTACTTC. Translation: CASSLSGTPPRYEQYF. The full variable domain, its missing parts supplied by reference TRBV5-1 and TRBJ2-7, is KAGVTQTPRYLIKTRGQQVTLSCSPISGHRSVSWYQQTPGQGLQFLFEYFSETQRNKGNFPGRFSGRQFSNSRSEMNVSTLELGDSALYLCASSLSGTPPRYEQYFGPGTRLTVT.

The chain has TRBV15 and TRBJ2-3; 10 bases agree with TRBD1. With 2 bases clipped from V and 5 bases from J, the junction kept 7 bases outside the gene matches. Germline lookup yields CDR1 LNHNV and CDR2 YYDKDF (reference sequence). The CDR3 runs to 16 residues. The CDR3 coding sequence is TGTGCCACCAGCAGACATCCCCGGGACAGGGGAGATACGCAGTATTTT. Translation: CATSRHPRDRGDTQYF. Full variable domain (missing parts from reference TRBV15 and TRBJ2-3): DAMVIQNPRYQVTQFGKPVTLSCSQTLNHNVMYWYQQKSSQAPKLLFHYYDKDFNNEADTPDNFQSRRPNTSFCFLDIRSPGLGDTAMYLCATSRHPRDRGDTQYFGPGTRLTVL.

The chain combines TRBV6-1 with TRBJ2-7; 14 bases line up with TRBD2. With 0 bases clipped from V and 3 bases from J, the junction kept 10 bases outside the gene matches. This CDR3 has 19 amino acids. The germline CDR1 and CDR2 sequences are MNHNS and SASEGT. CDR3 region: CASSEAGLAGENSNYEQYF. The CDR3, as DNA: TGTGCCAGCAGTGAAGCGGGACTAGCGGGAGAGAACAGCAACTACGAGCAGTACTTC.

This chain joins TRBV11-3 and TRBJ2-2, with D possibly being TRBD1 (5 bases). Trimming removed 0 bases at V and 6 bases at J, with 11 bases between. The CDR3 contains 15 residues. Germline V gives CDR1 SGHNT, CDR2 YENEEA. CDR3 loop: CASSLEGVGSGELFF. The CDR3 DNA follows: TGTGCCAGCAGCTTAGAAGGGGTAGGGTCCGGGGAGCTGTTTTTT.

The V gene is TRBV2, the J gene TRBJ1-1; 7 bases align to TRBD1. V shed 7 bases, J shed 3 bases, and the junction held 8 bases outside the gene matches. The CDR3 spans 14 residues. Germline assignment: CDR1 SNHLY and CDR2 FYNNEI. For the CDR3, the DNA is TGTGCCAGCACCTGGGGACAGCGTTACACTGAAGCTTTCTTT. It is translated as CASTWGQRYTEAFF.